This section outlines one T cell receptor beta chain sequence together with its context. The data were obtained in a study of T cells in Graves' hyperthyroidism and ophthalmopathy. RNA transcripts yielded amplified TCR beta CDR3 regions. The TCR CDR3 first-round RT-PCR relied on the HTBI primer set. TCRdb used MiXCR to reprocess the multiplex PCR reads, holding one entry per CDR3 protein. The sample consists of hundreds of thousands of distinct CDR3 sequences, roughly 50% of them appearing once. Stable disease denoted Graves' hyperthyroidism without ophthalmopathy progression within 18 months. Germline V CDR1 and CDR2: ENHRY, SYGVKD. CDR3 length: 12 residues. The V gene lost 10 bases and the J gene lost 4 bases, with 13 bases spanning the gap.

The clonotype comes from a woman in her late teens or twenties with Graves' hyperthyroidism. V is TRBV10-3 and J is TRBJ2-5; no clear D. Sequencing was performed on peripheral blood or thyroid tissue (not recorded which). The CDR3 region is CASRASGETQYF. CDR3 DNA: TGTGCCAGTAGGGCCTCCGGAGAGACCCAGTACTTC.